This T cell receptor beta chain is from a study of radiotherapy plus CTLA-4 blockade in lung cancer. On the study more broadly: With 30% to 40% of patients having disease control, objective responses were seen in about 17%.

Chemo-refractory metastatic non-small-cell lung cancer patients underwent focal radiation alongside CTLA-4 blockade with ipilimumab. Regarding this clone: Its antigen is currently unknown.

The V segment lost 4 bases and the J segment 4 bases; nucleotides outside the gene matches: 11. The CDR3 spans 15 residues. Looked up from germline, CDR1 is SGHRS and CDR2 is YFSETQ. Study-level findings and limits: Some TCR clones had been derived from tumors. These clones expanded in peripheral blood after radiotherapy plus ipilimumab.

Repertoires were generated with immunoSEQ multiplex PCR, while TCRdb's copy carries only in-frame clones and drops some. The sample includes about 120,000 clones, about four fifths of them seen just once. The input for sequencing was peripheral blood, taken from a patient treated with radiotherapy plus ipilimumab. This TCR came from a human donor with non-small cell lung cancer who had a partial response to radiotherapy plus ipilimumab. The V gene is TRBV5-1, the J gene TRBJ2-7; 7 bases are a match to TRBD2. The CDR3 nucleotides read TGCGCCAGCAGCCCGGGACTATCTGATCCATACGAGCAGTACTTC. The encoded protein is CASSPGLSDPYEQYF.